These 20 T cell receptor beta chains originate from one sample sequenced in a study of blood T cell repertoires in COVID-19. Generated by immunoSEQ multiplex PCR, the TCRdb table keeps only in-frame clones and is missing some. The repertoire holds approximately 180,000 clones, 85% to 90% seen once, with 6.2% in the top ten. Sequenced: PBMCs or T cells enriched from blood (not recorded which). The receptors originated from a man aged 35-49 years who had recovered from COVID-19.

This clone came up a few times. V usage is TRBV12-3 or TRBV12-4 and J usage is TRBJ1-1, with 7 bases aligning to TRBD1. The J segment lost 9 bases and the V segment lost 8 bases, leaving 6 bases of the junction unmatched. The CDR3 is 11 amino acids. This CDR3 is CASRTGPQAFF. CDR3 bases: TGTGCCAGCCGGACAGGTCCCCAAGCTTTCTTT.

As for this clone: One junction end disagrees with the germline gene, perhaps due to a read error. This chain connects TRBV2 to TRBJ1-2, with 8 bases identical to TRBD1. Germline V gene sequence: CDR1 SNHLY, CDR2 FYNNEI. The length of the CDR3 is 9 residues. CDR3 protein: CASGQGRAF. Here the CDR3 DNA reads TGTGCCAGCGGACAGGGTAGGGCCTTC.

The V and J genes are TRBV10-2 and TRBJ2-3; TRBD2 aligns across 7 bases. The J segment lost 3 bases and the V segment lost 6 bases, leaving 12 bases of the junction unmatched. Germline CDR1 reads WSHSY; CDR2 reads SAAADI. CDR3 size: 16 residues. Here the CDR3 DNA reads TGCGCCAGCAGCTATCTGGGTGGGGGAGGGACAGATACGCAGTATTTT. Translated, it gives CASSYLGGGGTDTQYF.

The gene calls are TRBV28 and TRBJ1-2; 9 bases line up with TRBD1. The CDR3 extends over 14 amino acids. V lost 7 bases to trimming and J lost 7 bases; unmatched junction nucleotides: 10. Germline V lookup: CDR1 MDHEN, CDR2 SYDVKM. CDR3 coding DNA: TGTGCCAGCATTCCTGGGGACAGGGCCAGTGGCTACACCTTC. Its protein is CASIPGDRASGYTF.

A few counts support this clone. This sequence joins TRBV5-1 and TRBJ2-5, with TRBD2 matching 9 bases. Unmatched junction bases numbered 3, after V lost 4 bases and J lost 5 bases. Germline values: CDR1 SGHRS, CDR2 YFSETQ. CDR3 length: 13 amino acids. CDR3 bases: TGCGCCAGCAGCGGTAGCGGGGGTGAGACCCAGTACTTC. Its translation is CASSGSGGETQYF.

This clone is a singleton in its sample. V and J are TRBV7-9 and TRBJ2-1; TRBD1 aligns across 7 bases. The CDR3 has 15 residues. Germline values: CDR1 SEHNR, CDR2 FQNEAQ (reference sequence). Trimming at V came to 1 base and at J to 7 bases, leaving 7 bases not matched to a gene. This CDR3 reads CASSLGGTEYNEQFF. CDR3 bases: TGTGCCAGCAGCTTAGGGGGGACAGAGTATAATGAGCAGTTCTTC.

The DNA of the CDR3 is TGTGCCAGCATTCCTCAGGGGGCTTTCGACAATGAGCAGTTCTTC. Translated, it gives CASIPQGAFDNEQFF. The rearrangement joins TRBV28 to TRBJ2-1, with 8 bases that match TRBD1. J gave up 5 bases and V 7 bases, and 10 bases lay outside the gene matches. CDR1 MDHEN and CDR2 SYDVKM come from the germline V gene. CDR3 length: 15 amino acids.

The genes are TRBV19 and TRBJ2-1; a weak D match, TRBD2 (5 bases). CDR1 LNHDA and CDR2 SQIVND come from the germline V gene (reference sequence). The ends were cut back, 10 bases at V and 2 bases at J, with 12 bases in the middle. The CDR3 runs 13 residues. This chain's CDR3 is CATGIVPYNEQFF. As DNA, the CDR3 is TGTGCCACCGGGATCGTACCCTACAATGAGCAGTTCTTC.

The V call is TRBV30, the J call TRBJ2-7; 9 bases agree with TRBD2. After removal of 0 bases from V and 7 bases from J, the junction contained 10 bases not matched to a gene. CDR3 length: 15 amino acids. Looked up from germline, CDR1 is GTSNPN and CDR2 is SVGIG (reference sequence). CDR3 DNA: TGTGCCTGGAGTGTAGGCCTAGCGGGGCCCGGGGAGCAGTACTTC. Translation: CAWSVGLAGPGEQYF.

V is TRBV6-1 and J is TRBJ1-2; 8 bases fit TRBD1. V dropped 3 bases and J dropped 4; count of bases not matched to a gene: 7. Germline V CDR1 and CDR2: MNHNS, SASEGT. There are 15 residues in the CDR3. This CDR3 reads CASSEEGTGIYGYTF. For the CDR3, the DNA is TGTGCCAGCAGTGAGGAAGGGACAGGCATCTATGGCTACACCTTC.

DNA of the CDR3: TGCGCCAGCAGCCCGGGACAGACGAACACTGAAGCTTTCTTT. Translating gives CASSPGQTNTEAFF. This chain uses TRBV5-1 with TRBJ1-1; TRBD1 matches at 7 bases. J was trimmed by 1 base and V by 4 bases; bases with no gene match: 4. Germline V gene data show CDR1 as SGHRS and CDR2 as YFSETQ. The CDR3 is 14 residues long. The full variable domain, rest sourced from reference TRBV5-1 and TRBJ1-1, is KAGVTQTPRYLIKTRGQQVTLSCSPISGHRSVSWYQQTPGQGLQFLFEYFSETQRNKGNFPGRFSGRQFSNSRSEMNVSTLELGDSALYLCASSPGQTNTEAFFGQGTRLTVV.

The DNA of the CDR3 is TGTGCCAGCAGCTTAGGGACATCTGGTGGCTACACCTTC. Translated: CASSLGTSGGYTF. This chain joins TRBV7-9 and TRBJ1-2; a possible D gene is TRBD1 (5 bases). CDR3 length equals 13 residues. Trimming took 1 base from V and 7 from J, leaving 10 bases between them. Germline V gene data show CDR1 as SEHNR and CDR2 as FQNEAQ (reference sequence).

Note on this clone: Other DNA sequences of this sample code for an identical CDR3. The CDR3 bases are TGCGCCAGCAGCTTGGCCGGGAGGGTGGATGAAAAACTGTTTTTT. Its translation is CASSLAGRVDEKLFF. The J gene is TRBJ1-4, the V gene TRBV5-1; no reliable D call. Germline assignment: CDR1 SGHRS and CDR2 YFSETQ. The V and J ends lost 0 bases and 6 bases respectively, with 12 bases between them. The CDR3 runs to 15 residues.

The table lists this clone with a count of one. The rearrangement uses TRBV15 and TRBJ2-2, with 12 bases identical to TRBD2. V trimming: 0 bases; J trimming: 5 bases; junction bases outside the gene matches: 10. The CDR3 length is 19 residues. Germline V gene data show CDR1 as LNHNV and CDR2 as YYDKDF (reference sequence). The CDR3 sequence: CATSRDALAGGHRTGELFF. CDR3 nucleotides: TGTGCCACCAGCAGAGATGCTCTAGCGGGAGGGCATAGAACCGGGGAGCTGTTTTTT.

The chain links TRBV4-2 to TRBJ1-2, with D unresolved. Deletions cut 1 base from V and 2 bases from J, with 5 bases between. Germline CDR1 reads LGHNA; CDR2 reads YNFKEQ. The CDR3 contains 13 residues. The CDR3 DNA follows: TGTGCCAGCAGCCAAGTCTCGAACTATGGCTACACCTTC. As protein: CASSQVSNYGYTF.

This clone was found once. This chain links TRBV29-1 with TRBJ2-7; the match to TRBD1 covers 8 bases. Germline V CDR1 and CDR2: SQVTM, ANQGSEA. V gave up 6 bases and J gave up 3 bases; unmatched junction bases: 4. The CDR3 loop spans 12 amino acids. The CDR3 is CSVQGAVYEQYF. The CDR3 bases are TGCAGCGTGCAGGGGGCTGTCTACGAGCAGTACTTC.

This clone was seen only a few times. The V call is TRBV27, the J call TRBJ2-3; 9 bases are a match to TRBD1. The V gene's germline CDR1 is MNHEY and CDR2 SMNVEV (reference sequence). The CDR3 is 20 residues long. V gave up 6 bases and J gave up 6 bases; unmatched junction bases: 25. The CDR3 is CASRASRDILGTGRGDTQYF. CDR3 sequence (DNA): TGTGCCAGCAGAGCTTCCCGGGATATATTGGGGACAGGGCGGGGGGATACGCAGTATTTT.

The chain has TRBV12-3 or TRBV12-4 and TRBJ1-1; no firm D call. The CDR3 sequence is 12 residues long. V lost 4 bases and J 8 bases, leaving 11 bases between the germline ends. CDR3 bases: TGTGCCAGCAGTTCGACACCCTCCGAAGCTTTCTTT. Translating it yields CASSSTPSEAFF.

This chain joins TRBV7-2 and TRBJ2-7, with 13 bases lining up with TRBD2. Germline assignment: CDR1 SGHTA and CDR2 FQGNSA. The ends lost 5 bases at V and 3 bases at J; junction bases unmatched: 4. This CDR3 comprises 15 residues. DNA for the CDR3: TGTGCCAGCAGCCAGAGGACTAGCGGGAGCTACGAGCAGTACTTC. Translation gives CASSQRTSGSYEQYF.

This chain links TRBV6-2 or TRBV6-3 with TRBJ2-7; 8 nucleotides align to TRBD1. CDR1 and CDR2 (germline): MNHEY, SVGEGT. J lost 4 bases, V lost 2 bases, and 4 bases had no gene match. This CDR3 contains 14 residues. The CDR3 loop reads CASSYRTGYYEQYF. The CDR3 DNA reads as TGTGCCAGCAGTTACCGGACAGGGTATTACGAGCAGTACTTC.